The sequence of this T cell receptor beta chain was determined in a study of CD8+CD57+ T cells in acquired aplastic anemia. For the study at large: Quantities of DNA derived from sorted CD4+ and CD8+ cells averaged approximately 3.3 ug.

The CDR3 covers 16 residues. Trimming at V came to 5 bases and at J to 8 bases, leaving 6 bases not matched to a gene. Germline CDR1 is SGHVS and CDR2 is FQNEAQ. Whoever was chosen for sequencing had shown CD8+CD57+ cell expansion by flow cytometry. Profiling that covered TCR beta VDJ and CDR3 relied on genomic DNA as its template. TCRdb used MiXCR to reprocess the reads, holding one entry per CDR3 protein. Of about 240,000 distinct CDR3 sequences in the sample, approximately 45% are singletons; the top ten hold 6.5% to 8%. The study, taken as a whole, reports: Any difference that existed in CD8+ Simpson's diversity between patients and controls was not significant. Researchers report that about 28 CD8+ CDR3 sequences appeared in both patients and controls.

This clonotype was detected ten times or more. Its antigen is as yet unknown. The sequence was obtained from a human donor with aplastic anemia. Material: sorted CD4+, CD8+, or CD8+CD57+ T cells (not recorded which) from PBMCs. V gene TRBV7-8 combines with J gene TRBJ2-1; 16 nucleotides line up with TRBD2. As DNA, the CDR3 is TGTGCCAGCAGCCCGGGACTAGCGGGGGGGCGGGATGAGCAGTTCTTC. Encoded protein: CASSPGLAGGRDEQFF.